These 20 T cell receptor beta chains came from one sample sequenced in a study of blood T cell repertoires in COVID-19. Sequencing was performed with immunoSEQ multiplex PCR; in TCRdb, only in-frame clones are kept and a portion is missing. The table includes about 200,000 clones, about 90% detected once. The sequenced sample consisted of peripheral blood. Receptor source: a man between 18 and 35 years old with active or convalescent COVID-19.

V usage is TRBV5-1 and J usage is TRBJ2-2, with D maybe TRBD2 (5 bases). Trimming stripped 6 bases from V and 3 bases from J, with 18 bases between. The CDR3 contains 16 residues. Germline lookup yields CDR1 SGHRS and CDR2 YFSETQ. The chain's CDR3 is CASTYSGRLDTGELFF. Here the CDR3 DNA reads TGCGCCAGCACCTACAGCGGTCGGCTCGACACCGGGGAGCTGTTTTTT.

The chain's CDR3 is CASSRRQGATGELFF. CDR3 bases: TGTGCCAGCAGCCGACGGCAGGGGGCCACCGGGGAGCTGTTTTTT. V and J are TRBV6-5 and TRBJ2-2, with TRBD1 identical over 8 bases. The CDR3 has 15 amino acids. The germline V gene has CDR1 MNHEY and CDR2 SVGAGI. V dropped 6 bases and J dropped 4; count of bases not matched to a gene: 7.

This clone came up many times. The rearrangement uses TRBV6-6 and TRBJ2-1, with D unclear. From germline, CDR1 is MNHNY and CDR2 SVGAGI (reference sequence). The ends were cut back, 0 bases at V and 4 bases at J, with 7 bases in the middle. The CDR3 spans 14 residues. Written as DNA, the CDR3 is TGTGCCAGCAGTTACTCGAGAGTGTACAATGAGCAGTTCTTC. It specifies CASSYSRVYNEQFF.

The gene calls are TRBV29-1 and TRBJ2-5; 8 bases match TRBD1. The ends lost 3 bases at V and 4 bases at J; junction bases unmatched: 4. The germline V gene has CDR1 SQVTM and CDR2 ANQGSEA. CDR3 length: 13 residues. The CDR3 region is CSVELTGAETQYF. CDR3 bases: TGCAGCGTTGAGTTGACAGGGGCAGAGACCCAGTACTTC.

The chain couples TRBV5-4 to TRBJ2-7, with 11 bases fitting TRBD2. Germline-derived CDR1 and CDR2 are SGHNT and YYREEE (reference sequence). With V trimmed by 4 bases and J by 2 bases, 5 bases remained unmatched. The length of the CDR3 is 15 residues. CDR3 residues: CASSRTTSGAYEQYF. The CDR3 coding sequence is TGTGCCAGCAGCCGAACGACTAGCGGGGCCTACGAGCAGTACTTC.

The CDR3 DNA reads TGTGCCAGCAGCTTTTTTGGGGGGGACACTGAAGCTTTCTTT. Its translation is CASSFFGGDTEAFF. The chain joins TRBV5-6 to TRBJ1-1; weak D call: TRBD1 (5 bases). The ends were cut back, 2 bases at V and 3 bases at J, with 11 bases in the middle. Germline V gene lookup returns CDR1 SGHDT and CDR2 YYEEEE. CDR3 length: 14 residues.

The gene calls are TRBV5-1 and TRBJ2-2, with D possibly matching TRBD2 (5 bases). V lost 0 bases and J lost 2, with 11 bases in between. Germline assignment: CDR1 SGHRS and CDR2 YFSETQ. This CDR3 is built from 16 residues. The CDR3 coding sequence is TGCGCCAGCAGCTTGGTGAGCGGCGGAAACACCGGGGAGCTGTTTTTT. Its protein is CASSLVSGGNTGELFF.

This chain uses TRBV18 with TRBJ2-3; D gene uncertain. Per germline, CDR1 KGHSH and CDR2 LQKENI. V gave up 0 bases and J gave up 1 base, with 11 bases separating them. The CDR3 consists of 16 residues. The CDR3 spells CASSPPQRIGTDTQYF. The CDR3 DNA reads TGTGCCAGCTCACCACCGCAGCGCATAGGCACAGATACGCAGTATTTT.

This clone was recorded only once. Here the CDR3 DNA reads TGTGCCAGCAGCTTGGATAGGGACATCGCGAACACTGAAGCTTTCTTT. It translates to CASSLDRDIANTEAFF. The V gene is TRBV5-4, the J gene TRBJ1-1, with a possible D match to TRBD1 (6 bases). Trimming removed 0 bases from V and 1 base from J, with 13 bases in between. The CDR3 covers 16 residues. Germline CDR1 SGHNT, CDR2 YYREEE (reference sequence). Full variable domain (missing parts from reference TRBV5-4 and TRBJ1-1): ETGVTQSPTHLIKTRGQQVTLRCSSQSGHNTVSWYQQALGQGPQFIFQYYREEENGRGNFPPRFSGLQFPNYSSELNVNALELDDSALYLCASSLDRDIANTEAFFGQGTRLTVV.

This clone was seen only once. The V gene is TRBV2, the J gene TRBJ2-3; 9 bases map to TRBD2. J lost 1 base, V lost 6 bases, and 5 bases had no gene match. There are 15 residues in the CDR3. Germline CDR1 is SNHLY and CDR2 is FYNNEI. In DNA, the CDR3 is TGTGCCAGCAGAACTATAGCGGGGGGCACAGATACGCAGTATTTT. Amino acid sequence: CASRTIAGGTDTQYF.

The CDR3: CASTKQGANTEAFF. CDR3 bases: TGTGCCAGTACAAAACAGGGGGCGAACACTGAAGCTTTCTTT. The rearrangement joins TRBV19 to TRBJ1-1; 9 bases are a match to TRBD1. After removal of 7 bases from V and 1 base from J, the junction contained 4 bases not matched to a gene. Germline V gene sequence: CDR1 LNHDA, CDR2 SQIVND (reference sequence). The CDR3 extends over 14 amino acids.

The genes are TRBV11-3 and TRBJ1-4, with 7 bases that match TRBD1. The CDR3 runs to 16 residues. Trimming removed 4 bases from V and 6 bases from J; junction bases left unmatched: 11. Germline V CDR1 and CDR2: SGHNT, YENEEA. This chain's CDR3 is CASSSYRDRVDEKLFF. The CDR3 bases are TGTGCCAGCAGCTCGTATCGAGACAGGGTGGATGAAAAACTGTTTTTT. The variable domain in full, with the rest retrieved from reference TRBV11-3 and TRBJ1-4, is EAGVVQSPRYKIIEKKQPVAFWCNPISGHNTLYWYLQNLGQGPELLIRYENEEAVDDSQLPKDRFSAERLKGVDSTLKIQPAELGDSAVYLCASSSYRDRVDEKLFFGSGTQLSVL.

CDR3 sequence reads: CSVVSETGAGYTF. CDR3 in DNA: TGCAGCGTTGTAAGCGAGACAGGGGCTGGCTACACCTTC. The chain has TRBV29-1 and TRBJ1-2, with 8 nucleotides matching TRBD1. J lost 7 bases, V lost 4 bases, and 8 bases had no gene match. CDR1 and CDR2 (germline): SQVTM, ANQGSEA. The length of the CDR3 is 13 residues. The full variable domain, completed using reference TRBV29-1 and TRBJ1-2, is SAVISQKPSRDICQRGTSLTIQCQVDSQVTMMFWYRQQPGQSLTLIATANQGSEATYESGFVIDKFPISRPNLTFSTLTVSNMSPEDSSIYLCSVVSETGAGYTFGSGTRLTVV.

The V gene is TRBV2, the J gene TRBJ1-2; D perhaps matches TRBD1 (5 bases). V was trimmed by 4 bases and J by 1 base, leaving 10 bases between them. Germline-derived CDR1 and CDR2 are SNHLY and FYNNEI. The CDR3 spans 14 residues. CDR3 residues: CASSGRDFNYGYTF. The CDR3 bases are TGTGCCAGCAGTGGCCGGGACTTTAACTATGGCTACACCTTC.

The V gene is TRBV9, the J gene TRBJ2-2, with 10 bases lining up with TRBD1. With V trimmed by 4 bases and J by 0 bases, 3 bases remained unmatched. The CDR3 spans 16 residues. Per the germline V gene, CDR1 is SGDLS and CDR2 is YYNGEE. The CDR3 loop reads CASSLGQGANTGELFF. The CDR3 DNA is TGTGCCAGCAGCTTAGGACAGGGGGCGAACACCGGGGAGCTGTTTTTT.

This chain links TRBV13 with TRBJ1-3; no firm D call. V was shortened by 2 bases and J by 4 bases, with 3 bases between the two germline ends. The V gene's germline CDR1 is PRHDT and CDR2 FYEKMQ (reference sequence). The CDR3 totals 12 residues. The DNA of the CDR3 is TGTGCCAGCAGCTTACAGGGAAACACCATATATTTT. It specifies CASSLQGNTIYF.

The chain employs TRBV11-3 and TRBJ2-1; TRBD1 is a possible D gene (6 bases). Germline loops: CDR1 SGHNT, CDR2 YENEEA. The V end was cut by 5 bases, the J end by 3 bases, with 8 bases between. This CDR3 contains 13 residues. As DNA, the CDR3 is TGTGCCAGCAGCATGGACAGCTACAATGAGCAGTTCTTC. It is translated as CASSMDSYNEQFF.

The chain has TRBV2 and TRBJ1-2; D gene unclear. Trimming pared 5 bases from V and 4 bases from J, leaving 8 bases between. CDR1 SNHLY and CDR2 FYNNEI come from the germline V gene. There are 12 residues in the CDR3. CDR3 in amino acids: CASSQLGYGYTF. As DNA, the CDR3 is TGTGCCAGCAGTCAGCTAGGCTATGGCTACACCTTC. Based on the CDR3 plus reference TRBV2 and TRBJ1-2, the full variable domain is EPEVTQTPSHQVTQMGQEVILRCVPISNHLYFYWYRQILGQKVEFLVSFYNNEISEKSEIFDDQFSVERPDGSNFTLKIRSTKLEDSAMYFCASSQLGYGYTFGSGTRLTVV.

The rearrangement uses TRBV7-9 and TRBJ1-2, with TRBD1 as a possible D gene (6 bases). The ends were cut back, 1 base at V and 0 bases at J, with 12 bases in the middle. The length of the CDR3 is 16 residues. The germline V gene encodes CDR1 SEHNR and CDR2 FQNEAQ (reference sequence). The CDR3 nucleotides are TGTGCCAGCAGCTTAGTGCAAGGGGGACCTAACTATGGCTACACCTTC. Translated: CASSLVQGGPNYGYTF.

This chain links TRBV29-1 with TRBJ2-5, with 8 bases aligning to TRBD2. Trimming at V came to 7 bases and at J to 3 bases, leaving 7 bases not matched to a gene. This CDR3 has 13 residues. CDR1 and CDR2 from the germline V gene are SQVTM and ANQGSEA. CDR3: CSATGGVKETQYF. CDR3 in DNA: TGCAGCGCTACGGGGGGGGTAAAAGAGACCCAGTACTTC.